These T cell receptor beta chains were read from a single sample in a study of blood T cell repertoires in COVID-19. The method was immunoSEQ multiplex PCR; TCRdb's version includes in-frame clones alone and lacks a portion of them. The table shows roughly 240,000 clones, with roughly 80% occurring only once. The sample comprised peripheral blood. Receptor source: a man in his fifties or sixties who had recovered from COVID-19. CDR3s include the opening cysteine and the closing phenylalanine or tryptophan. The D gene is left open where the match is weak. Rows may omit the clone size; those that give it use once, few, many or a size class.

CDR3nt: TGTGCCACCAGCAGAGATTCAGGGACAGGGGGCTCCTACGAGCAGTACTTC
CDR3aa: CATSRDSGTGGSYEQYF
abundance: -
j_gene: TRBJ2-7
v_gene: TRBV15
d_gene: TRBD1

CDR3nt: TGTGCCAGCAGCTTCGGACACCCGCGCCCCTACGAGCAGTACTTC
CDR3aa: CASSFGHPRPYEQYF
abundance: -
j_gene: TRBJ2-7
v_gene: TRBV7-9
d_gene: -

CDR3nt: TGCACCAGCAGCCAAGTGGCGGGCAGGGGGCCGGCAGATACGCAGTATTTT
CDR3aa: CTSSQVAGRGPADTQYF
abundance: -
j_gene: TRBJ2-3
v_gene: TRBV1
d_gene: -

CDR3nt: TGTGCCAGCAGCTTAGCGGGGGCCCTTGGGGACGAGCAGTACTTC
CDR3aa: CASSLAGALGDEQYF
abundance: -
j_gene: TRBJ2-7
v_gene: TRBV7-7
d_gene: -

CDR3nt: TGTGCCGGGAGACTAGCGGGCCCTAAGGATACGCAGTATTTT
CDR3aa: CAGRLAGPKDTQYF
abundance: -
j_gene: TRBJ2-3
v_gene: TRBV6-5
d_gene: TRBD2

CDR3nt: TGTGCCAGCGATGAACTAGCGGGGGGCTATAGCACAGATACGCAGTATTTT
CDR3aa: CASDELAGGYSTDTQYF
abundance: -
j_gene: TRBJ2-3
v_gene: TRBV5-5
d_gene: TRBD2

CDR3nt: TGTGCCAGCAGTGTTGAGCAGGGGGCGCGTTCACCCCTCCACTTT
CDR3aa: CASSVEQGARSPLHF
abundance: -
j_gene: TRBJ1-6
v_gene: TRBV2
d_gene: TRBD1

CDR3nt: TGTGCCAGCAGCCGGTGGACTAGCGCGGACAATGAGCAGTTCTTC
CDR3aa: CASSRWTSADNEQFF
abundance: -
j_gene: TRBJ2-1
v_gene: TRBV3-1/TRBV3-2
d_gene: TRBD2

CDR3nt: TGTGCCAGCAGCCCCCTGGGCCCAAATCAGCCCCAGCATTTT
CDR3aa: CASSPLGPNQPQHF
abundance: -
j_gene: TRBJ1-5
v_gene: TRBV7-9
d_gene: -

CDR3nt: TGCGCCAGCAGCCCCCCTTTGGGGACAGACCAAGAGACCCAGTACTTC
CDR3aa: CASSPPLGTDQETQYF
abundance: -
j_gene: TRBJ2-5
v_gene: TRBV5-1
d_gene: TRBD1

CDR3nt: TGTGCCAGCTCACCACGGGCCACCGGGACTTATGGCTACACCTTC
CDR3aa: CASSPRATGTYGYTF
abundance: -
j_gene: TRBJ1-2
v_gene: TRBV18
d_gene: -

CDR3nt: TGTGCCAGCAGCGTCGGGACAGGGGGATCCTACGAGCAGTACTTC
CDR3aa: CASSVGTGGSYEQYF
abundance: -
j_gene: TRBJ2-7
v_gene: TRBV9
d_gene: TRBD1

CDR3nt: TGTGCCAGCAAGGAGGGGTATAGCAATCAGCCCCAGCATTTT
CDR3aa: CASKEGYSNQPQHF
abundance: -
j_gene: TRBJ1-5
v_gene: TRBV2
d_gene: -

CDR3nt: TGTGCCAGCAGCCAAGTGGGGACAGCGACTTACGAGCAGTACTTC
CDR3aa: CASSQVGTATYEQYF
abundance: -
j_gene: TRBJ2-7
v_gene: TRBV14
d_gene: TRBD1

CDR3nt: TGTGCCAGTAGTCAAAACAGGGGGCGAGGGCAAAGTGAAGAGCAGTTCTTC
CDR3aa: CASSQNRGRGQSEEQFF
abundance: -
j_gene: TRBJ2-1
v_gene: TRBV19
d_gene: TRBD1

CDR3nt: TGTGCCCGCCCTGGGCCGGGGAGGACTGGAAACACCATATATTTT
CDR3aa: CARPGPGRTGNTIYF
abundance: few
j_gene: TRBJ1-3
v_gene: TRBV7-7
d_gene: -

CDR3nt: TGTGCCAGCAGTGTTTCGCCTGGGACAGCCTATGGCTACACCTTC
CDR3aa: CASSVSPGTAYGYTF
abundance: -
j_gene: TRBJ1-2
v_gene: TRBV2
d_gene: TRBD1